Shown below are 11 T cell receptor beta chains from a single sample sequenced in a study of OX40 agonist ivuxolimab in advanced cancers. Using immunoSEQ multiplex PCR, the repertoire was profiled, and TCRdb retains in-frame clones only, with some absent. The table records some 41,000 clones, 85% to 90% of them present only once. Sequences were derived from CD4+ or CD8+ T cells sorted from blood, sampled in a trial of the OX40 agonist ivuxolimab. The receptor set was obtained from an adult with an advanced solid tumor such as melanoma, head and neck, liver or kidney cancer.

The CDR3 bases are TGCGCCAGCAGCTCCCAAGGGACAGTCCTTGAGACCCAGTACTTC. Translated, it gives CASSSQGTVLETQYF. The chain uses TRBV5-1 and TRBJ2-5; 7 positions match TRBD1. The CDR3 loop spans 15 amino acids. Trimming removed 3 bases from V and 5 bases from J; junction bases left unmatched: 10. In germline, CDR1 is SGHRS, CDR2 YFSETQ. The entire variable domain, with the rest obtained from reference TRBV5-1 and TRBJ2-5, is as follows: KAGVTQTPRYLIKTRGQQVTLSCSPISGHRSVSWYQQTPGQGLQFLFEYFSETQRNKGNFPGRFSGRQFSNSRSEMNVSTLELGDSALYLCASSSQGTVLETQYFGPGTRLLVL.

DNA of the CDR3: TGTGCCAGCAGTTTATGGCAGGGGGGAGACAATGAGCAGTTCTTC. Encoded protein: CASSLWQGGDNEQFF. V and J are TRBV28 and TRBJ2-1, with D perhaps TRBD1 (7 bases). CDR1 is MDHEN and CDR2 is SYDVKM in the germline V gene. The CDR3 runs to 15 residues. Trimming took 0 bases from V and 5 from J, leaving 11 bases between them.

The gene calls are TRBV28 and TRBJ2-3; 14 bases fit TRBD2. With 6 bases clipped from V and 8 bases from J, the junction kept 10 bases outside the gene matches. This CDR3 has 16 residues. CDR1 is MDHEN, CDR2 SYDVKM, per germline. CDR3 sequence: CASSGTSGRTGGTQYF. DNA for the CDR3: TGTGCCAGCAGCGGGACTAGCGGGAGAACGGGAGGTACGCAGTATTTT.

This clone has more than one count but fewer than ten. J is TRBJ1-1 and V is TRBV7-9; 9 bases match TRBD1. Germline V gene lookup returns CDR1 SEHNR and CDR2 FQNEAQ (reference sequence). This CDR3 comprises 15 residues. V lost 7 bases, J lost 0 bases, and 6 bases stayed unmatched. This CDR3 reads CASTGQGNMNTEAFF. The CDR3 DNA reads TGTGCCAGCACCGGACAGGGGAACATGAACACTGAAGCTTTCTTT. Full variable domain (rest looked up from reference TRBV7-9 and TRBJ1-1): DTGVSQNPRHKITKRGQNVTFRCDPISEHNRLYWYRQTLGQGPEFLTYFQNEAQLEKSRLLSDRFSAERPKGSFSTLEIQRTEQGDSAMYLCASTGQGNMNTEAFFGQGTRLTVV.

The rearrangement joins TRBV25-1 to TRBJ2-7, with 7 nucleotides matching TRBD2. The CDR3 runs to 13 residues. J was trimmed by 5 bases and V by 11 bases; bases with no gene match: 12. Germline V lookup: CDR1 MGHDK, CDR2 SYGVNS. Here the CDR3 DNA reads TGTGCCCTTTCCAGCGGGAAATATAACGAGCAGTACTTC. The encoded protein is CALSSGKYNEQYF.

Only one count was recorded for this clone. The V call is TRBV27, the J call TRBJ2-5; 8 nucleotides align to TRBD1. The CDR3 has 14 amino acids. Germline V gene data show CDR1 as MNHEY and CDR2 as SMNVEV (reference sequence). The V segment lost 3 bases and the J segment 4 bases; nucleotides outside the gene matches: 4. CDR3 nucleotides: TGTGCCAGCAGTTTCTGGGACAGGCGAGAGACCCAGTACTTC. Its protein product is CASSFWDRRETQYF.

As DNA, the CDR3 is TGTGCCAGTAGTGAATATAACAGGGGAGGCCTCTACGAGCAGTACTTC. Translation: CASSEYNRGGLYEQYF. The chain links TRBV19 to TRBJ2-7; D might be TRBD1 (7 bases). This CDR3 is built from 16 residues. V lost 5 bases, J lost 3 bases, and 20 bases lay in between. Germline CDR1 and CDR2: LNHDA and SQIVND (reference sequence).

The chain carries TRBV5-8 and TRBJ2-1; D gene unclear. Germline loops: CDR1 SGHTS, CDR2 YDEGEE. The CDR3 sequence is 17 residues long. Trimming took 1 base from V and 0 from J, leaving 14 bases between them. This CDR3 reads CASSLFRAVSSYNEQFF. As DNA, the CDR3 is TGTGCCAGCAGCTTGTTTCGGGCGGTTAGCTCCTACAATGAGCAGTTCTTC.

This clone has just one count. The CDR3: CASSLYADTQYF. DNA for the CDR3: TGTGCCAGCAGCTTATACGCAGATACGCAGTATTTT. The chain carries TRBV11-2 and TRBJ2-3; D not resolved. This CDR3 has 12 residues. V lost 2 bases and J lost 4, with 4 bases in between. Germline CDR1 and CDR2: SGHAT and FQNNGV.

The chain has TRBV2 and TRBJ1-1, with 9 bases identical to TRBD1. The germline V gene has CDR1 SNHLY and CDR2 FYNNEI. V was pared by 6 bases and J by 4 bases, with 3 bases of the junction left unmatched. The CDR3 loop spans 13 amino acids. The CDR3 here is CASRTGGGTEAFF. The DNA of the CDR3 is TGTGCCAGCAGGACAGGGGGGGGCACTGAAGCTTTCTTT.

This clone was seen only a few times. The CDR3 loop is CASSQWARNTGELFF. In DNA, the CDR3 is TGTGCCAGCAGCCAGTGGGCCCGGAACACCGGGGAGCTGTTTTTT. The V call is TRBV4-2, the J call TRBJ2-2, with unresolved D. Germline V gives CDR1 LGHNA, CDR2 YNFKEQ. Between the trimmed V and J ends, which lost 3 bases and 1 base, there was a span of 9 bases. The CDR3 spans 15 residues.